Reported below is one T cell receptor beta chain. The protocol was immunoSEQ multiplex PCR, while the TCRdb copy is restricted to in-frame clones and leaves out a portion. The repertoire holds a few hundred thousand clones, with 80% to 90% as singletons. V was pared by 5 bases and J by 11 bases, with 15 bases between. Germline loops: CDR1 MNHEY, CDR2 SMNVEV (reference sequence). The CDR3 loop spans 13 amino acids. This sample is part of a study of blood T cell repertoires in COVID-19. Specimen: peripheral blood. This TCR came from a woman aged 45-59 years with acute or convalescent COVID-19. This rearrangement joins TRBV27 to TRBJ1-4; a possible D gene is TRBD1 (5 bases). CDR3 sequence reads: CASSPGSGGKLFF. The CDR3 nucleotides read TGTGCCAGCAGTCCCGGGAGTGGGGGGAAACTGTTTTTT.